These 2 T cell receptor beta chains share one sample of origin, sequenced in a study of blood T cell repertoires in COVID-19. Profiling relied on immunoSEQ multiplex PCR, and the TCRdb table lists in-frame clones only, not all of them. The table lists under 100,000 clones, around 80% of them singletons, with about 9.4% in the top ten. Sequenced sample: peripheral blood. These receptors all come from a man aged 55 to 70 with acute or convalescent COVID-19.

The V and J genes are TRBV11-2 and TRBJ2-4, with a possible D match to TRBD1 (5 bases). CDR1 and CDR2 from the germline V gene are SGHAT and FQNNGV. V lost 1 base, J lost 5 bases, and 9 bases lay in between. CDR3 length: 14 residues. CDR3 DNA sequence: TGTGCCAGCAGCTTAGGACTGGGGCAAAACATTCAGTACTTC. Amino acid sequence: CASSLGLGQNIQYF.

CDR3 DNA: TGCAGCGTCCTGGACAGGGGAAATGGATGGGCTTTCTTT. Protein: CSVLDRGNGWAFF. This chain uses TRBV29-1 with TRBJ1-1; 9 nucleotides line up with TRBD1. The CDR3 runs to 13 residues. The germline V gene encodes CDR1 SQVTM and CDR2 ANQGSEA. The J segment lost 11 bases and the V segment lost 6 bases, leaving 13 bases of the junction unmatched.